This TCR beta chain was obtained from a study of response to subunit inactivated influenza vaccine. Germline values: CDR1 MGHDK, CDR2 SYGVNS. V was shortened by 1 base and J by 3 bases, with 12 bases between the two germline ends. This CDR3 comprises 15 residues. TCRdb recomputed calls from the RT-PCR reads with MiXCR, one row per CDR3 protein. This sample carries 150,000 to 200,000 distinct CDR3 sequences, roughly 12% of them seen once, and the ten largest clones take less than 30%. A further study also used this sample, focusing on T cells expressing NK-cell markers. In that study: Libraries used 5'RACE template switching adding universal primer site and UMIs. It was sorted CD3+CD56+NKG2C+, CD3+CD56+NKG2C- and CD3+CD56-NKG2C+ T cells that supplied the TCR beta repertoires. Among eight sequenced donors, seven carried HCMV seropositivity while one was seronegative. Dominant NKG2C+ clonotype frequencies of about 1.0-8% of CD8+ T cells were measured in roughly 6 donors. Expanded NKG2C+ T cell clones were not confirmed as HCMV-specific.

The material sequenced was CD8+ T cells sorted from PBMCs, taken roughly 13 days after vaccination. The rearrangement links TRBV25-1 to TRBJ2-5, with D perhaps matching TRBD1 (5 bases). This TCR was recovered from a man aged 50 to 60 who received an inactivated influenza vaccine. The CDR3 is CASSEWWTLKETQYF. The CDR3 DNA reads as TGTGCCAGCAGTGAATGGTGGACATTAAAAGAGACCCAGTACTTC.